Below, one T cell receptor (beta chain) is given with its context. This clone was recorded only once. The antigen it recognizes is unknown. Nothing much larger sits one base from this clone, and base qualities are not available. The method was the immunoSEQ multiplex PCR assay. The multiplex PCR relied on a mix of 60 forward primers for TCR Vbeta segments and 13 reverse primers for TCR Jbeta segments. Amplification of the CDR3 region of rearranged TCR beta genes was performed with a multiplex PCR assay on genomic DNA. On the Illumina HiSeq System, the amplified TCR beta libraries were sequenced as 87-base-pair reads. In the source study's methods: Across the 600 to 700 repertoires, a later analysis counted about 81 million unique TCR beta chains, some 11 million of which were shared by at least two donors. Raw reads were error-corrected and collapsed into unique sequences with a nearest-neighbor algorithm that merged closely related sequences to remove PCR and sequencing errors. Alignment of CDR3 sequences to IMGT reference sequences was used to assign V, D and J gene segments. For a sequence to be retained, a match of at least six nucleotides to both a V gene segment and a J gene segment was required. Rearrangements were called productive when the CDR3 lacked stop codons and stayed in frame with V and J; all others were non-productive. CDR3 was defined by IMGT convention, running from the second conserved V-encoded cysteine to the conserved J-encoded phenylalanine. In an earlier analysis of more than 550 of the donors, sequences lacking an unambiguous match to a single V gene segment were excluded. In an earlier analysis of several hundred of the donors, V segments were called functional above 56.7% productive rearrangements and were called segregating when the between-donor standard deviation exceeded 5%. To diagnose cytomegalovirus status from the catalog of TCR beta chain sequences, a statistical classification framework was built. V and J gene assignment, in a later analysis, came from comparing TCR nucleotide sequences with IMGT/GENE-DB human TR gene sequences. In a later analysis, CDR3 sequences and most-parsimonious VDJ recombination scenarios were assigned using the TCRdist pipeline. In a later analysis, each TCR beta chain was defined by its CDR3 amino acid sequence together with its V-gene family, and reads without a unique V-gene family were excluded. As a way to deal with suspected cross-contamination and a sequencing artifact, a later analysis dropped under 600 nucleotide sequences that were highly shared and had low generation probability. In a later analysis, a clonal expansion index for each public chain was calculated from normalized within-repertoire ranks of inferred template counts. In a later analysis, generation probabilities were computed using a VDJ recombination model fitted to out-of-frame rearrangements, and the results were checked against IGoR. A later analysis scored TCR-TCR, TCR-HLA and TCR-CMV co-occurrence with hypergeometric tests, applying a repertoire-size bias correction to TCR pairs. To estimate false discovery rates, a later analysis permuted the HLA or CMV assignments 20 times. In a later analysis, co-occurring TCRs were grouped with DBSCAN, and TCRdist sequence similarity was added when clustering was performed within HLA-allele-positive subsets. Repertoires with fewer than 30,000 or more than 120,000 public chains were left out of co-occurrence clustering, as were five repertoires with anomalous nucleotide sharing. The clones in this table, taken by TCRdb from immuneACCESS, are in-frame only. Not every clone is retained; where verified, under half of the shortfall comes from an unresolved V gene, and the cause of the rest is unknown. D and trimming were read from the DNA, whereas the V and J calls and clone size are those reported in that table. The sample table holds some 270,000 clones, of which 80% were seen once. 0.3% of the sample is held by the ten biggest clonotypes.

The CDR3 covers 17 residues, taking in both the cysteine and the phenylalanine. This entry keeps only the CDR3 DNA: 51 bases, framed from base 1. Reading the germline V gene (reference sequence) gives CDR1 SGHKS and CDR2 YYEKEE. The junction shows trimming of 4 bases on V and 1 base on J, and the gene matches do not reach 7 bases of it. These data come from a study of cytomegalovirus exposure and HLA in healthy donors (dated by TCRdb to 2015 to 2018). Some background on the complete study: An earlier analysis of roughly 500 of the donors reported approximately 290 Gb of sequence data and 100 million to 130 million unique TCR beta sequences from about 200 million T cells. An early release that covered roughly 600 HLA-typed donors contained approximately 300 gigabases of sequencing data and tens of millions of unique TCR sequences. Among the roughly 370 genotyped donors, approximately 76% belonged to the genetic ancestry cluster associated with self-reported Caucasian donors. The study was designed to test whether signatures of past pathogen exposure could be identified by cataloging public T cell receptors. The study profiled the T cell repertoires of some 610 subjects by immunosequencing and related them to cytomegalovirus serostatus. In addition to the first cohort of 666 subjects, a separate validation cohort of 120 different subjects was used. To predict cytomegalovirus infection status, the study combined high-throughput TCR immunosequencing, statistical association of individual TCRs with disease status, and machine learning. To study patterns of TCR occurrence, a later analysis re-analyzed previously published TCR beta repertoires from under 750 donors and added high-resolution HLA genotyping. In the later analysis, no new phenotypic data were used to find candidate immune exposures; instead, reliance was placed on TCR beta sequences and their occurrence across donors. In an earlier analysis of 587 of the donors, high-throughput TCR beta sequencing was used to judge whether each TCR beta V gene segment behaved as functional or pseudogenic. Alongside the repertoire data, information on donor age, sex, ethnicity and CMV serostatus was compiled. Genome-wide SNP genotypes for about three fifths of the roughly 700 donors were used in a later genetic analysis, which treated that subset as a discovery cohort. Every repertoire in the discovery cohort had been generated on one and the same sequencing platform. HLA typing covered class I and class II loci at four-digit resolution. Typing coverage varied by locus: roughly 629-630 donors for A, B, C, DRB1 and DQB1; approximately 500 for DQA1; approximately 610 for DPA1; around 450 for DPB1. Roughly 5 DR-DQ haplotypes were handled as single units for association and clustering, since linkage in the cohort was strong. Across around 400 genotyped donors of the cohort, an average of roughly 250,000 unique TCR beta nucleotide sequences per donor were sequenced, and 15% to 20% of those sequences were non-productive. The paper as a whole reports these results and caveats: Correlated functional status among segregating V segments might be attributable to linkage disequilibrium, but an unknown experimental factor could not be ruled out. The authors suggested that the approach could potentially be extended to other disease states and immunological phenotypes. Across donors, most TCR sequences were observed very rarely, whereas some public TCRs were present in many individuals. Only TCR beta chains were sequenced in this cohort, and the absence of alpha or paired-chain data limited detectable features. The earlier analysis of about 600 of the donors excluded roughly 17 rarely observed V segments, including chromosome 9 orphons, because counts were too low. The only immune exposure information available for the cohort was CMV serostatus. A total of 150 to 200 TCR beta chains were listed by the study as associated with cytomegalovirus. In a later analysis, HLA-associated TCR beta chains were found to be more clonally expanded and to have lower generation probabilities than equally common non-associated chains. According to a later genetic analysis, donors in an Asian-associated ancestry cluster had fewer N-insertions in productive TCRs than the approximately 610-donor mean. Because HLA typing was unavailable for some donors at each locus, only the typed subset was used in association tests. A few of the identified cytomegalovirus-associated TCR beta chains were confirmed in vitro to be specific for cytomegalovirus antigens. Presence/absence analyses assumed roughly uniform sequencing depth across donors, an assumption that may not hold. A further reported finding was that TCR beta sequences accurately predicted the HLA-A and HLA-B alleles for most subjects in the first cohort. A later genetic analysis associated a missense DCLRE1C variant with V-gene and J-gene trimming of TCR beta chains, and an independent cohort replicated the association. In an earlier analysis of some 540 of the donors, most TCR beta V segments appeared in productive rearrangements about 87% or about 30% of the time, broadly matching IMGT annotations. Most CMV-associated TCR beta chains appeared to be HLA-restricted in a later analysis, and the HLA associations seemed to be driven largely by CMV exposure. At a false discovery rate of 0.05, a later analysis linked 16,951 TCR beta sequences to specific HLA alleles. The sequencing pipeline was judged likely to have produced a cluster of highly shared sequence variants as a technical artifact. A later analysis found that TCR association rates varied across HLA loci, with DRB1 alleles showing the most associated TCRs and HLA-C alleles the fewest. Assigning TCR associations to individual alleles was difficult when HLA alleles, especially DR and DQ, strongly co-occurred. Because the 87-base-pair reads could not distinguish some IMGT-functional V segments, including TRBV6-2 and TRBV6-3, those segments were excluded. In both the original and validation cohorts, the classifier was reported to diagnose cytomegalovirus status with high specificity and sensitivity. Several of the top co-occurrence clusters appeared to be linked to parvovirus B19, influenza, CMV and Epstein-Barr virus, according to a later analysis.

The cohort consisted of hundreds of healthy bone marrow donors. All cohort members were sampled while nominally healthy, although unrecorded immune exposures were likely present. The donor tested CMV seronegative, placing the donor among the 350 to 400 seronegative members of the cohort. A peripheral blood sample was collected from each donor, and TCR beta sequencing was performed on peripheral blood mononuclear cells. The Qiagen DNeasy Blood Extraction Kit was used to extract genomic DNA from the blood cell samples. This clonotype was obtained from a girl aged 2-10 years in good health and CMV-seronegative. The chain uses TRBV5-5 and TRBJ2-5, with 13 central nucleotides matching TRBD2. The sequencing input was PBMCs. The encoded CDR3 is CASSKSRTSGSQETQYF. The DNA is TGTGCCAGCAGCAAATCGCGGACTAGCGGGAGCCAAGAGACCCAGTACTTC.